A single sample is the source of the 32 T cell receptor gamma chains below, sequenced in a study of gamma delta lymphoproliferative disorders and STAT genes. TCRdb redid clone calling on the multiplex PCR reads using CATT. The data show around 4,500 gamma-chain clones, roughly 7.9% seen once. The receptor sequences were amplified from genomic DNA of peripheral blood mononuclear cells. Sample: blood. These receptors all come from a human donor in good health.

By share, this clone ranks as medium-sized. This chain uses TRGV8 with TRGJ1 or TRGJ2. Since TCRdb gives no J gene, matching the DNA to germline was used here to assign it. Per the germline V gene, CDR1 is VENAVY and CDR2 is YDSYNSRV. This CDR3 is built from 17 residues. V trimming: 0 bases; J trimming: 3 bases; junction bases outside the gene matches: 14. The CDR3 sequence: CATWDRPPLKPYYKKLF. The CDR3 DNA reads as TGTGCCACCTGGGATAGGCCCCCCCTAAAACCTTATTATAAGAAACTCTTT.

This clone is categorized as medium-sized. The V gene call is TRGV3, and the J gene call is absent. The germline V gene has CDR1 VTNTFY and CDR2 YDVSTARD (reference sequence). This CDR3 has 9 residues. In DNA, the CDR3 is TGTGCCACCTGGGACAGGGTCCTCTTT. Its translation: CATWDRVLF.

The rearrangement uses TRGV3 and TRGJP2. Because TCRdb records no J gene, it was assigned here through a match of the DNA to germline. The length of the CDR3 is 18 residues. With V trimmed by 0 bases and J by 2 bases, 12 bases remained unmatched. In germline, CDR1 is VTNTFY, CDR2 YDVSTARD (reference sequence). The CDR3 DNA follows: TGTGCCACCTGGGACAGGATCCCAAGCTCAAGTAGTGATTGGATCAAGACGTTT. This translates into CATWDRIPSSSSDWIKTF.

This clone was seen at least ten times. The V and J genes are TRGV8 and TRGJ1 or TRGJ2. The J gene was missing in TCRdb and was found by matching the end of the DNA to germline. Germline-derived CDR1 and CDR2 are VENAVY and YDSYNSRV. The ends lost 9 bases at V and 4 bases at J; junction bases unmatched: 9. The length of the CDR3 is 12 residues. The CDR3 bases are TGTGCCACCCCTCTAGTCTATTATAAGAAACTCTTT. Encoded protein: CATPLVYYKKLF.

By frequency in the sample, this clone is medium-sized (0.01 to 0.1%). J is TRGJP2 and V is TRGV3. TCRdb is silent on the J gene; assignment here came from matching the DNA to germline. Unmatched junction bases numbered 8, after V lost 3 bases and J lost 10 bases. Germline CDR1 reads VTNTFY; CDR2 reads YDVSTARD (reference sequence). This CDR3 region has 13 residues. This CDR3 is CATWDDLGWIKTF. The CDR3, as DNA: TGTGCCACCTGGGACGACCTCGGTTGGATCAAGACGTTT.

This clone qualifies as medium-sized. The V call is TRGV2, the J call TRGJ1 or TRGJ2. Since TCRdb gives no J gene, matching the DNA to germline was used here to assign it. The CDR3 is made up of 13 amino acids. Per the germline V gene, CDR1 is EGSNGY and CDR2 is YDSYNSKV. V trimming: 0 bases; J trimming: 10 bases; junction bases outside the gene matches: 9. The CDR3 DNA reads as TGTGCCACCTGGGACGGGCATCATTCGAAGAAACTCTTT. It encodes CATWDGHHSKKLF.

This clone is labeled medium-sized (0.01 to 0.1%). The rearrangement joins TRGV8 to TRGJ1 or TRGJ2. As TCRdb names no J gene, one was assigned here on the basis of a DNA match to germline. With V trimmed by 4 bases and J by 12 bases, 6 bases remained unmatched. Germline V gene sequence: CDR1 VENAVY, CDR2 YDSYNSRV. This CDR3 spans 10 amino acids. The DNA for the CDR3 is TGTGCCACCTGGGAAAAGGGGAAACTCTTT. Its translation: CATWEKGKLF.

This clone is categorized as medium-sized. The rearrangement joins TRGV3 to TRGJ1 or TRGJ2. Here the J gene was assigned by germline matching of the DNA, as TCRdb has none. The germline gives CDR1 VTNTFY, CDR2 YDVSTARD (reference sequence). The V and J ends lost 0 bases and 5 bases, in that order; junction bases with no gene match: 7. This CDR3 is built from 14 residues. CDR3 amino acids: CATWDRRSNYKKLF. For the CDR3, the DNA is TGTGCCACCTGGGACAGGCGATCGAATTATAAGAAACTCTTT.

This clone came up many times. J is TRGJ1 or TRGJ2 and V is TRGV9. The J gene, missing from TCRdb, was assigned here through DNA to germline matching. The germline V gene has CDR1 GITISATS and CDR2 ISYDGTV (reference sequence). The CDR3 spans 12 residues. The V gene end was trimmed by 2 bases and the J gene end by 5 bases; junction bases not matched to a gene: 3. CDR3 amino acids: CALWEANYKKLF. In nucleotides, the CDR3 is TGTGCCTTGTGGGAGGCCAATTATAAGAAACTCTTT.

In this sample, this clone is medium-sized. Other DNA sequences within the sample encode an identical CDR3. The chain employs TRGV2 and TRGJ1 or TRGJ2. Matching the DNA to germline supplied the J gene, which TCRdb does not give. Looked up from germline, CDR1 is EGSNGY and CDR2 is YDSYNSKV. The CDR3 has 13 amino acids. V shed 0 bases, J shed 7 bases, and the junction held 6 bases outside the gene matches. For the CDR3, the DNA is TGTGCCACCTGGGACGGGCCATGCTATAAGAAACTCTTT. Amino acids: CATWDGPCYKKLF.

Sample share makes this clone medium-sized. This sequence joins TRGV2 and TRGJ1 or TRGJ2. The J gene, left out of TCRdb, was set here by checking the DNA against germline. V lost 0 bases to trimming and J lost 6 bases; unmatched junction nucleotides: 8. CDR1 is EGSNGY, CDR2 YDSYNSKV, per germline. This CDR3 contains 14 residues. CDR3 residues: CATWDGRRAYKKLF. The CDR3 DNA reads TGTGCCACCTGGGACGGGCGGAGGGCTTATAAGAAACTCTTT.

This clone is labeled as medium-sized. The V call is TRGV8, the J call TRGJP1. No J segment appears in TCRdb, so it was assigned here by matching the sequence to germline. Germline CDR1 reads VENAVY; CDR2 reads YDSYNSRV. V was clipped by 0 bases and J by 8 bases; unmatched bases: 3. The CDR3 extends over 13 amino acids. The chain's CDR3 is CATWDRRGWFKIF. CDR3 nucleotide sequence: TGTGCCACCTGGGATAGGCGGGGTTGGTTCAAGATATTT.

This clone is medium-sized by share. The same CDR3 arises from other DNA sequences in this sample as well. This CDR3 reads CAAWEPPTGDTGWFKIF. CDR3 nucleotide sequence: TGTGCTGCGTGGGAGCCACCGACGGGTGACACTGGTTGGTTCAAGATATTT. The V gene is TRGV10, the J gene TRGJP1. No J gene was available from TCRdb, and it was assigned here by a germline match of the DNA. TRGV10 is an ORF for which the function is uncertain. The CDR3 length is 17 residues. The V segment lost 8 bases and the J segment 4 bases; nucleotides outside the gene matches: 17.

The chain uses TRGV8 and TRGJ1 or TRGJ2. Because TCRdb records no J gene, it was assigned here through a match of the DNA to germline. Germline CDR1 is VENAVY and CDR2 is YDSYNSRV. This CDR3 spans 11 amino acids. The J segment lost 2 bases and the V segment lost 9 bases, leaving 4 bases of the junction unmatched. In DNA, the CDR3 is TGTGCCACCCTACATTATTATAAGAAACTCTTT. It codes for CATLHYYKKLF.

Within the sample, this clone is medium-sized. CDR3 in amino acids: CATWDGHIYKKLF. The CDR3 DNA follows: TGTGCCACCTGGGATGGGCATATCTATAAGAAACTCTTT. V is TRGV4 and J is TRGJ1 or TRGJ2. Matching the DNA to germline supplied the J gene, which TCRdb does not give. This CDR3 comprises 13 residues. The V gene end was trimmed by 0 bases and the J gene end by 7 bases; junction bases not matched to a gene: 6. Germline V gives CDR1 EGSTGY, CDR2 YDSYTSSV.

This clone is deemed medium-sized. The genes are TRGV10 and TRGJ1 or TRGJ2. The J gene, not given by TCRdb, was assigned here from a germline match of the nucleotide sequence. TRGV10 counts as an open reading frame of uncertain function. CDR3 length equals 15 residues. V was pared by 8 bases and J by 2 bases, with 13 bases of the junction left unmatched. The CDR3 DNA reads as TGTGCTGCGTGGGATCAAATTCCCTATTATTATAAGAAACTCTTT. Its protein product is CAAWDQIPYYYKKLF.

The chain carries TRGV4 and TRGJ1 or TRGJ2. No J gene was available from TCRdb, and it was assigned here by a germline match of the DNA. V was clipped by 0 bases and J by 10 bases; unmatched bases: 18. The CDR3 is made up of 16 amino acids. In germline, CDR1 is EGSTGY, CDR2 YDSYTSSV. CDR3: CATWDGLILGLLKKLF. The CDR3 region has the DNA TGTGCCACCTGGGATGGGCTAATACTGGGACTATTAAAGAAACTCTTT.

In its sample, this clone ranks as medium-sized. The DNA for the CDR3 is TGTGCCACCTGGGAGCCCCGGGGTTATTATAAGAAACTCTTT. Translated: CATWEPRGYYKKLF. The chain combines TRGV4 with TRGJ1 or TRGJ2. Matching the DNA to germline supplied the J gene, which TCRdb does not give. CDR3 length equals 14 residues. Germline V CDR1 and CDR2: EGSTGY, YDSYTSSV. J gave up 3 bases and V 4 bases, and 9 bases lay outside the gene matches.

This clone counts as medium-sized. The V gene is TRGV10, the J gene TRGJ1 or TRGJ2. TCRdb supplies no J gene; here it was assigned by aligning the nucleotide sequence to germline. TRGV10 is treated as an ORF (open reading frame) with a function not yet certain. The CDR3 has 14 amino acids. With 7 bases clipped from V and 0 bases from J, the junction kept 7 bases outside the gene matches. The CDR3, as DNA: TGTGCTGCGTGGTCCCGAGGGAATTATTATAAGAAACTCTTT. Its protein is CAAWSRGNYYKKLF.

The table lists this clone with many counts. The chain links TRGV9 to TRGJ1 or TRGJ2. TCRdb records no J gene; here it was assigned by comparing the DNA to germline. The V gene end was trimmed by 11 bases and the J gene end by 3 bases; junction bases not matched to a gene: 13. The CDR3 consists of 13 residues. CDR1 is GITISATS and CDR2 is ISYDGTV in the germline V gene (reference sequence). In DNA, the CDR3 is TGTGCCTCCCCGGACCGATCTTATTATAAGAAACTCTTT. It yields the protein CASPDRSYYKKLF.

Points on this clone: Because the CDR3's place on the DNA is in doubt, the DNA is left out and the CDR3 is given as listed by TCRdb. The identical CDR3 is also encoded by other nucleotide sequences in the sample. TRGV2 is the V gene, and the J gene was not called. CDR1 EGSNGY and CDR2 YDSYNSKV come from the germline V gene. Including both end residues, the CDR3 is 19 amino acids long. CDR3 sequence reads: CATWDGLIIRNSLAVEQHF.

This clone is medium-sized in the sample. The rearrangement uses TRGV3 and TRGJ1 or TRGJ2. No J gene was available from TCRdb, and it was assigned here by a germline match of the DNA. The V and J ends lost 0 bases and 11 bases, in that order; junction bases with no gene match: 13. The CDR3 covers 14 residues. Per germline, CDR1 VTNTFY and CDR2 YDVSTARD (reference sequence). Here the CDR3 reads CATWDRPFCRQKLF. For the CDR3, the DNA is TGTGCCACCTGGGACAGGCCCTTTTGTCGTCAGAAACTCTTT.

This clone counts as medium-sized. At the DNA level, this CDR3 is encoded by other sequences in the same sample as well. The V and J genes are TRGV9 and TRGJ1 or TRGJ2. TCRdb gives no J gene; it was assigned here by matching the DNA to germline. This CDR3 comprises 12 residues. In germline, CDR1 is GITISATS, CDR2 ISYDGTV (reference sequence). Losses at the gene ends were 0 bases for V and 5 bases for J; bases not matched to a gene: 1. CDR3 in amino acids: CALWEVHYKKLF. The CDR3 coding sequence is TGTGCCTTGTGGGAGGTGCATTATAAGAAACTCTTT.

This clone showed up many times. The chain couples TRGV3 to TRGJ1 or TRGJ2. The J gene, absent from TCRdb, was called here by matching the DNA to germline. Germline V gene sequence: CDR1 VTNTFY, CDR2 YDVSTARD (reference sequence). V lost 1 base to trimming and J lost 3 bases; unmatched junction nucleotides: 6. The CDR3 is 14 residues long. In DNA, the CDR3 is TGTGCCACCTGGGACAGTCCGGGTTATTATAAGAAACTCTTT. Its translation: CATWDSPGYYKKLF.

This clone is termed medium-sized. The chain has TRGV2 and TRGJ1 or TRGJ2. The J gene was not available in TCRdb and was assigned here by matching the DNA to germline segments. The V and J ends lost 9 bases and 12 bases, in that order; junction bases with no gene match: 11. Germline assignment: CDR1 EGSNGY and CDR2 YDSYNSKV. This CDR3 spans 10 amino acids. CDR3 protein: CATRTEGKLF. The CDR3 DNA reads as TGTGCCACCCGCACGGAGGGGAAACTCTTT.

By frequency in the sample, this clone is medium-sized. The chain carries TRGV5 and TRGJ1 or TRGJ2. No J gene is reported in TCRdb; it was inferred here by comparing the DNA with germline. V was clipped by 0 bases and J by 5 bases; unmatched bases: 7. The CDR3 runs to 14 residues. CDR1 and CDR2 from the germline V gene are VINAFY and YDVSNSKD. The CDR3 region is CATWDRPVHYKKLF. The CDR3, as DNA: TGTGCCACCTGGGACAGGCCGGTTCATTATAAGAAACTCTTT.

This clone is classed as medium-sized. The V gene is TRGV8, the J gene TRGJP1. TCRdb gives no J gene; it was assigned here by matching the DNA to germline. Per the germline V gene, CDR1 is VENAVY and CDR2 is YDSYNSRV. CDR3 size: 12 residues. J lost 7 bases, V lost 4 bases, and 3 bases had no gene match. For the CDR3, the DNA is TGTGCCACCTGGGAGATTGGTTGGTTCAAGATATTT. This sequence encodes CATWEIGWFKIF.

This clone was picked up many times. V is TRGV9 and J is TRGJ1 or TRGJ2. The J gene was missing in TCRdb and was found by matching the end of the DNA to germline. Germline trimming cut 9 bases from V and 2 bases from J; bases unmatched to any gene: 7. Germline CDR1 reads GITISATS; CDR2 reads ISYDGTV (reference sequence). The CDR3 loop spans 12 amino acids. CDR3 sequence: CALGGDYYKKLF. The CDR3 DNA reads TGTGCCTTGGGGGGGGATTATTATAAGAAACTCTTT.

This clone is classed as medium-sized. V gene TRGV11 combines with J gene TRGJP2. TCRdb gives no J gene; it was assigned here by matching the DNA to germline. TRGV11 is sorted into the ORF group, with uncertain function. J gave up 10 bases and V 4 bases, and 12 bases lay outside the gene matches. The CDR3 is 15 amino acids. The DNA for the CDR3 is TGTGCCTGCTGGATTAGCCCCGGGTTAGGTTGGATCAAGACGTTT. Amino acid sequence: CACWISPGLGWIKTF.

This clone qualifies as medium-sized. The chain links TRGV9 to TRGJ1 or TRGJ2. Here the J gene came from matching the DNA to germline, since TCRdb omits it. Germline CDR1 and CDR2: GITISATS and ISYDGTV (reference sequence). The ends lost 4 bases at V and 4 bases at J; junction bases unmatched: 4. This CDR3 comprises 12 residues. The CDR3 DNA follows: TGTGCCTTGTGGGACTACTATTATAAGAAACTCTTT. Encoded protein: CALWDYYYKKLF.

This clone was seen repeatedly, ten times or more. This chain uses TRGV9 with TRGJ1 or TRGJ2. The J gene, absent from TCRdb, was called here by matching the DNA to germline. With 4 bases clipped from V and 3 bases from J, the junction kept 6 bases outside the gene matches. The CDR3 sequence is 13 residues long. CDR1 GITISATS and CDR2 ISYDGTV come from the germline V gene (reference sequence). CDR3 DNA sequence: TGTGCCTTGTGGGAACAGGGTTATTATAAGAAACTCTTT. Protein: CALWEQGYYKKLF.

By proportion, this clone is medium-sized. The same CDR3 also results from other DNA sequences found in this sample. The rearrangement joins TRGV4 to TRGJ1 or TRGJ2. The J gene, missing from TCRdb, was assigned here through DNA to germline matching. Germline CDR1 and CDR2: EGSTGY and YDSYTSSV. The V and J ends lost 0 bases and 3 bases, in that order; junction bases with no gene match: 2. The CDR3 has 13 amino acids. This CDR3 reads CATWDGPYYKKLF. As DNA, the CDR3 is TGTGCCACCTGGGATGGGCCTTATTATAAGAAACTCTTT.